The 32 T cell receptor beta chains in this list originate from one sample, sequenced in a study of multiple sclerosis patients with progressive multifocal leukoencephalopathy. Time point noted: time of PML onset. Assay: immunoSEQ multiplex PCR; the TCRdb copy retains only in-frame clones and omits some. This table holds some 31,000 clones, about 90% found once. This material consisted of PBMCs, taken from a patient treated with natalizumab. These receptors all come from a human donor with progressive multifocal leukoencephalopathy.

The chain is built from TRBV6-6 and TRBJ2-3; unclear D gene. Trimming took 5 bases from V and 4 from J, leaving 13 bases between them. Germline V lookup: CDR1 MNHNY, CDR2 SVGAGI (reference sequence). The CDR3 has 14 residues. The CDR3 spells CASSARLGPDTQYF. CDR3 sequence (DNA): TGTGCCAGCAGTGCGAGATTGGGCCCAGATACGCAGTATTTT.

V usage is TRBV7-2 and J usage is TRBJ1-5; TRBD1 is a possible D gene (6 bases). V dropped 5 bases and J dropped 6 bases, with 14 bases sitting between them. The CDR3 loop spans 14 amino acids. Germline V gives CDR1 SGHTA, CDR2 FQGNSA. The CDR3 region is CASSPQGRGQPQHF. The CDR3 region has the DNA TGTGCCAGCAGCCCACAGGGTAGGGGTCAGCCCCAGCATTTT.

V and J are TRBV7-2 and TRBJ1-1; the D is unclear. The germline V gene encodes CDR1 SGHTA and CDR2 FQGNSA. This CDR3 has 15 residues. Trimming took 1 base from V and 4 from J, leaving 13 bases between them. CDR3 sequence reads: CASSLGRRVGTEAFF. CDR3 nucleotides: TGTGCCAGCAGCTTAGGACGGCGGGTGGGCACTGAAGCTTTCTTT.

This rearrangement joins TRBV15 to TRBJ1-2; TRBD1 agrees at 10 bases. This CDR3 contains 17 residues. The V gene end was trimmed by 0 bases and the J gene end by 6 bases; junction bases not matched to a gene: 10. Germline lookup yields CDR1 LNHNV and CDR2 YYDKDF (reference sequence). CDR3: CATSRDRQGAEKDGYTF. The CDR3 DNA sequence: TGTGCCACCAGCAGAGATAGACAGGGGGCGGAAAAAGATGGCTACACCTTC. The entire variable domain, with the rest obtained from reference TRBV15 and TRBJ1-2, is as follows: DAMVIQNPRYQVTQFGKPVTLSCSQTLNHNVMYWYQQKSSQAPKLLFHYYDKDFNNEADTPDNFQSRRPNTSFCFLDIRSPGLGDTAMYLCATSRDRQGAEKDGYTFGSGTRLTVV.

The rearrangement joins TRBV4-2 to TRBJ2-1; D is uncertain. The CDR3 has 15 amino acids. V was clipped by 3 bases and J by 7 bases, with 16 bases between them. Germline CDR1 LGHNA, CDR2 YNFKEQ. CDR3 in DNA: TGTGCCAGCAGCCATTCGCAGATAAGTCCGAATGAGCAGTTCTTC. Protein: CASSHSQISPNEQFF.

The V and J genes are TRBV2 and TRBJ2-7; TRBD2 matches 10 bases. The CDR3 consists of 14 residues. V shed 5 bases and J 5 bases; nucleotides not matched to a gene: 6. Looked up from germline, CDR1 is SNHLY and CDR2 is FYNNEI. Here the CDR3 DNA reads TGTGCCAGCAGTCCGGGAGGACTAGCGGACGAGCAGTACTTC. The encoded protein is CASSPGGLADEQYF.

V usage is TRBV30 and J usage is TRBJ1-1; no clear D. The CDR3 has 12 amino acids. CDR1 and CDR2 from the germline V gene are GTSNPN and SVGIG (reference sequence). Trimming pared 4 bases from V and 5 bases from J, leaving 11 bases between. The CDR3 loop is CAWIVLGTEAFF. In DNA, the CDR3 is TGTGCCTGGATAGTATTGGGGACTGAAGCTTTCTTT.

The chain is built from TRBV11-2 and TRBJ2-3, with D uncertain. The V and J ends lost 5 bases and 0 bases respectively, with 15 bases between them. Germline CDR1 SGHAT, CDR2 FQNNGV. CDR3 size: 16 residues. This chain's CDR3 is CASSPDLRLSTDTQYF. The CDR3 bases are TGTGCCAGCAGCCCGGACCTCCGCCTTAGCACAGATACGCAGTATTTT.

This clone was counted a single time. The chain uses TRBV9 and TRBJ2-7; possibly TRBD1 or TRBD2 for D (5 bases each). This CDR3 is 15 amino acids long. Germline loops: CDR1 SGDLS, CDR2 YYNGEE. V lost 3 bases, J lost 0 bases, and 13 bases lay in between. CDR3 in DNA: TGTGCCAGCAGCGCGGGACGGTCTAACTCCTACGAGCAGTACTTC. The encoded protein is CASSAGRSNSYEQYF.

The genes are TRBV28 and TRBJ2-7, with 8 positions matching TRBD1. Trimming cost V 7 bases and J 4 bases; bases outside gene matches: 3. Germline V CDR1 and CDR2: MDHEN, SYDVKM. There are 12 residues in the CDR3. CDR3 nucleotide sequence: TGTGCCAGCAAGGACAGGGTTTACGAGCAGTACTTC. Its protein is CASKDRVYEQYF. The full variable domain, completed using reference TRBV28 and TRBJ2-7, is DVKVTQSSRYLVKRTGEKVFLECVQDMDHENMFWYRQDPGLGLRLIYFSYDVKMKEKGDIPEGYSVSREKKERFSLILESASTNQTSMYLCASKDRVYEQYFGPGTRLTVT.

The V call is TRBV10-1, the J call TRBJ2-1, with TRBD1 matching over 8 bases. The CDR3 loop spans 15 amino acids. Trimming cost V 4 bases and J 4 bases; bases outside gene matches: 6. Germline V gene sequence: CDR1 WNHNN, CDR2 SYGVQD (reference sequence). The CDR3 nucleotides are TGCGCCAGCAGTGCACGGGACAGGAGTTACAATGAGCAGTTCTTC. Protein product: CASSARDRSYNEQFF.

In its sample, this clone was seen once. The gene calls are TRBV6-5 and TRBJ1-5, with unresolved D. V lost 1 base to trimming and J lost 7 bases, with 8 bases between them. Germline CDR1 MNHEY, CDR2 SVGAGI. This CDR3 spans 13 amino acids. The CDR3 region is CASSYWKDQPQHF. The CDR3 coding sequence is TGTGCCAGCAGTTACTGGAAGGACCAGCCCCAGCATTTT.

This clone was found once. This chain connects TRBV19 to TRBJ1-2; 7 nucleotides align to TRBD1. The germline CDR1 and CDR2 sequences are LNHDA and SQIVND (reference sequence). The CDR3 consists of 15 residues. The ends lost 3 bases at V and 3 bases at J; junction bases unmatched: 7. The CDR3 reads CASSIKGDSYYGYTF. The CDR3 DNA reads TGTGCCAGTAGTATTAAGGGGGACAGCTACTATGGCTACACCTTC.

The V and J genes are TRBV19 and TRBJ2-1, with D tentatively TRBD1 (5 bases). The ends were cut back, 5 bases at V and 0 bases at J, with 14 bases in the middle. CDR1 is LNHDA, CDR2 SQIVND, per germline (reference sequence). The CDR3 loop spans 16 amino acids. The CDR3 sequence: CASSYPGRASYNEQFF. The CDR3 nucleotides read TGTGCCAGTAGTTACCCGGGCAGGGCCTCCTACAATGAGCAGTTCTTC.

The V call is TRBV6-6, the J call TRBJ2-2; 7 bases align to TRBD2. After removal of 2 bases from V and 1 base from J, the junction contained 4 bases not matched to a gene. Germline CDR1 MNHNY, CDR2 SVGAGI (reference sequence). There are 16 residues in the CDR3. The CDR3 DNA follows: TGTGCCAGCAGTTACAGGAGCGGGAAGAACACCGGGGAGCTGTTTTTT. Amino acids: CASSYRSGKNTGELFF.

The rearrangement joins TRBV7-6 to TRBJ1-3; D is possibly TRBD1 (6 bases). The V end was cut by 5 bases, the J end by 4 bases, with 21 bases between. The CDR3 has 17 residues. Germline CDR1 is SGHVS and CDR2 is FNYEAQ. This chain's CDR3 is CASSKRVPGASGNTIYF. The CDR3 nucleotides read TGTGCCAGCAGCAAAAGGGTTCCGGGGGCATCGGGAAACACCATATATTTT.

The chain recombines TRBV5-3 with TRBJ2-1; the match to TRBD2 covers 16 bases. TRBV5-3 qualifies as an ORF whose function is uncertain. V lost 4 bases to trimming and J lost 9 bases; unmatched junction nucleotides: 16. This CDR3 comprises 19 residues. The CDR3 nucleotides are TGTGCCAGAAGCCAGCCCACTCCTGGGACTAGCGGGAGGGTGGGTGAGCAGTTCTTC. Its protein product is CARSQPTPGTSGRVGEQFF.

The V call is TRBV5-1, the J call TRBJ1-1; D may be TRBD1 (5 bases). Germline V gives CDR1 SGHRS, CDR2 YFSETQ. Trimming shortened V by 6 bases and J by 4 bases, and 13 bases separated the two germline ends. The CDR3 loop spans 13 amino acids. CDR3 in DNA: TGCGCCAGCACCCCCGACGGGGGCACTGAAGCTTTCTTT. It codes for CASTPDGGTEAFF. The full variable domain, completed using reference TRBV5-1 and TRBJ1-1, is KAGVTQTPRYLIKTRGQQVTLSCSPISGHRSVSWYQQTPGQGLQFLFEYFSETQRNKGNFPGRFSGRQFSNSRSEMNVSTLELGDSALYLCASTPDGGTEAFFGQGTRLTVV.

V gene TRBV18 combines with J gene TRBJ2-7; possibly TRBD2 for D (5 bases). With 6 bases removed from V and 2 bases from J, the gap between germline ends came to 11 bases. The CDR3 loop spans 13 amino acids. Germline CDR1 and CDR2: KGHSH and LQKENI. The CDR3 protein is CASSPEVTYEQYF. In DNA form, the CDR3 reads TGTGCCAGCTCTCCGGAGGTCACCTACGAGCAGTACTTC. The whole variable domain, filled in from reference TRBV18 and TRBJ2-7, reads NAGVMQNPRHLVRRRGQEARLRCSPMKGHSHVYWYRQLPEEGLKFMVYLQKENIIDESGMPKERFSAEFPKEGPSILRIQQVVRGDSAAYFCASSPEVTYEQYFGPGTRLTVT.

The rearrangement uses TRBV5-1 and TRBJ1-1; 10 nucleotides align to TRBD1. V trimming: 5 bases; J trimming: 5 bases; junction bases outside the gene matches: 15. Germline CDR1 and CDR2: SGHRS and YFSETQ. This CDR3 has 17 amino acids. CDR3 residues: CASRSSTGGAWLTEAFF. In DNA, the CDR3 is TGCGCCAGCAGGTCCTCGACAGGGGGCGCCTGGTTGACTGAAGCTTTCTTT.

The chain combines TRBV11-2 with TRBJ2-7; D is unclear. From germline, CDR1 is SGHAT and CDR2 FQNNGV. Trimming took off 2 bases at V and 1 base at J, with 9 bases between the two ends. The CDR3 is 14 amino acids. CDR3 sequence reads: CASSLPGLSYEQYF. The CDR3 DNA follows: TGTGCCAGCAGCTTACCGGGTCTTTCCTACGAGCAGTACTTC.

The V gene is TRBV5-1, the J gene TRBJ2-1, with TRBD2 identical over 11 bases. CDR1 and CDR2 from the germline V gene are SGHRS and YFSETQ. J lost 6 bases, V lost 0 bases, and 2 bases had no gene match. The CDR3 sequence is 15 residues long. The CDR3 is CASSLGLAGTNEQFF. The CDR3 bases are TGCGCCAGCAGCTTGGGACTAGCGGGAACCAATGAGCAGTTCTTC.

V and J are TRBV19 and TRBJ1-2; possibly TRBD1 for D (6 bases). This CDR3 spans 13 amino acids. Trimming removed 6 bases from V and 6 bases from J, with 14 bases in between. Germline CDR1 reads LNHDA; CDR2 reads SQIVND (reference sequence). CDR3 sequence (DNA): TGTGCCAGTAGGTGGACAGAAAAAAATGGCTACACCTTC. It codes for CASRWTEKNGYTF.

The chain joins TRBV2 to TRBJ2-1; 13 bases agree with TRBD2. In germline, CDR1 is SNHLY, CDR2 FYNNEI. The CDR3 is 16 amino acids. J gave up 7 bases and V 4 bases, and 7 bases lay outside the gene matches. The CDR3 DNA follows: TGTGCCAGCAGTGGTGGACTAGCGGGAGTGAAGAATGAGCAGTTCTTC. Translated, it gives CASSGGLAGVKNEQFF.

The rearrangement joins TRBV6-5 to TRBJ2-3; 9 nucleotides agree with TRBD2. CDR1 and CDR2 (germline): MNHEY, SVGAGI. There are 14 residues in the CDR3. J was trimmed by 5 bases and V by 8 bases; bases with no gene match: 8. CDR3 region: CASGGLAILDTQYF. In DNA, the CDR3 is TGTGCCAGCGGTGGACTAGCGATCCTAGATACGCAGTATTTT.

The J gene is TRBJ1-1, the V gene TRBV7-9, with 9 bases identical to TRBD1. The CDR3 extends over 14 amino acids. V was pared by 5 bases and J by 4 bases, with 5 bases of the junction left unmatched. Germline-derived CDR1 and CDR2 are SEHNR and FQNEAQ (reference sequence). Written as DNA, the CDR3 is TGTGCCAGCAGCCACCGGACAGGGGTCACTGAAGCTTTCTTT. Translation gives CASSHRTGVTEAFF. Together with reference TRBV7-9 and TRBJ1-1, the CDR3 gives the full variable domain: DTGVSQNPRHKITKRGQNVTFRCDPISEHNRLYWYRQTLGQGPEFLTYFQNEAQLEKSRLLSDRFSAERPKGSFSTLEIQRTEQGDSAMYLCASSHRTGVTEAFFGQGTRLTVV.

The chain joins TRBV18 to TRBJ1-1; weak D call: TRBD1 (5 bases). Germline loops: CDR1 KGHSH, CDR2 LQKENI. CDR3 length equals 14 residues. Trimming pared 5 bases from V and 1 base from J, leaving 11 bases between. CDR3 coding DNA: TGTGCCAGCTCAAGGGGACTCAGGAACACTGAAGCTTTCTTT. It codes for CASSRGLRNTEAFF.

Here the CDR3 reads CATRQGVNQPQHF. The CDR3 DNA reads as TGTGCCACCCGACAGGGGGTCAATCAGCCCCAGCATTTT. The chain has TRBV6-1 and TRBJ1-5, with 9 positions matching TRBD1. The J segment lost 3 bases and the V segment lost 10 bases, leaving 4 bases of the junction unmatched. The length of the CDR3 is 13 residues. Germline V gene sequence: CDR1 MNHNS, CDR2 SASEGT.

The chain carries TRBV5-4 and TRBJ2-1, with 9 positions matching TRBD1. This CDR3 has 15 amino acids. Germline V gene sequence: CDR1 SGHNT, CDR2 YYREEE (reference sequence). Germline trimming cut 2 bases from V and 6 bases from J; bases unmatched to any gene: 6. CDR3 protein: CASSFDRGGSNEQFF. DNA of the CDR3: TGTGCCAGCAGCTTCGACAGGGGGGGGAGCAATGAGCAGTTCTTC.

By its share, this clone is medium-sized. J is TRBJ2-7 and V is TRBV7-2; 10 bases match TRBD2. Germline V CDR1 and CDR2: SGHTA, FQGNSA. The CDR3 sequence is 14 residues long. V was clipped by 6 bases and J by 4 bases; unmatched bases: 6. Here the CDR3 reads CASSQAGGPYEQYF. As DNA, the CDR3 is TGTGCCAGCAGTCAAGCGGGAGGGCCTTACGAGCAGTACTTC.

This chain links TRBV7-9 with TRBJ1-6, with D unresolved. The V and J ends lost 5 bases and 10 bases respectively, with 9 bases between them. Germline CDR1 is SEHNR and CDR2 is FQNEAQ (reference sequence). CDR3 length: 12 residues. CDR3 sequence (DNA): TGTGCCAGCAGCGCCGTCCGATCACCCCTCCACTTT. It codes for CASSAVRSPLHF.

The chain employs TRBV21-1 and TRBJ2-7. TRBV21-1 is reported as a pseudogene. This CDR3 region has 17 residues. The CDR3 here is CASSKDPGEVTSYEQYF. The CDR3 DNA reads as TGTGCCAGCAGCAAAGATCCAGGGGAGGTCACCAGCTACGAGCAGTACTTC.